This record concerns one TCR beta chain sequence. Its antigen is unknown. The sample originates from a study of cytomegalovirus exposure and HLA in healthy donors. Study-wide points: Among the most significant clusters, several appeared linked to common viral pathogens in a later analysis. Researchers left out some V segments, among them TRBV6-2 and TRBV6-3, as indistinguishable.

The V end was cut by 1 base, the J end by 9 bases, with 5 bases between. The CDR3 spans 11 residues. The germline CDR1 and CDR2 sequences are SGHRS and YFSETQ. The PCR used 60 Vbeta and 13 Jbeta primers. Some clones are missing from TCRdb's copy, which holds only in-frame ones; the method was immunoSEQ multiplex PCR. The sample lists about 190,000 clones, over 70% occurring once. The TCR was taken from a woman aged 18-29 years in good health and CMV-seronegative. The specimen sequenced was PBMCs. The genes are TRBV5-1 and TRBJ2-1; the D is unclear. The CDR3 loop is CASSLSFEQFF. As DNA, the CDR3 is TGCGCCAGCAGCTTGTCTTTTGAGCAGTTCTTC.